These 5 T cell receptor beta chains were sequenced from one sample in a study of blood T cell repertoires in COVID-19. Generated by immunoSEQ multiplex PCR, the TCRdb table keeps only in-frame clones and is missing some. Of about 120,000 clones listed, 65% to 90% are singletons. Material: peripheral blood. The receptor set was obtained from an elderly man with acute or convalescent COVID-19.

CDR3 sequence: CASTPKGGTEAFF. Written as DNA, the CDR3 is TGCGCCAGCACCCCTAAGGGGGGGACTGAAGCTTTCTTT. This sequence joins TRBV10-1 and TRBJ1-1, with D perhaps TRBD1 (6 bases). Germline V gives CDR1 WNHNN, CDR2 SYGVQD (reference sequence). The CDR3 totals 13 residues. Deletions cut 7 bases from V and 5 bases from J, with 14 bases between.

The CDR3 loop is CASSVRSSLGSNEQFF. The CDR3 DNA reads as TGTGCCAGTAGTGTCCGCAGTAGCCTGGGGAGCAATGAGCAGTTCTTC. The rearrangement uses TRBV19 and TRBJ2-1, with D maybe TRBD2 (5 bases). In germline, CDR1 is LNHDA, CDR2 SQIVND (reference sequence). CDR3 length: 16 amino acids. Trimming pared 5 bases from V and 6 bases from J, leaving 20 bases between.

Written as DNA, the CDR3 is TGTGCCAGCAGGAGGGGGGGAACGGGCAATCAGCCCCAGCATTTT. Protein product: CASRRGGTGNQPQHF. V gene TRBV6-5 combines with J gene TRBJ1-5, with TRBD1 as a possible D gene (6 bases). The CDR3 is made up of 15 amino acids. Germline V gene sequence: CDR1 MNHEY, CDR2 SVGAGI. V dropped 6 bases and J dropped 2 bases, with 14 bases sitting between them.

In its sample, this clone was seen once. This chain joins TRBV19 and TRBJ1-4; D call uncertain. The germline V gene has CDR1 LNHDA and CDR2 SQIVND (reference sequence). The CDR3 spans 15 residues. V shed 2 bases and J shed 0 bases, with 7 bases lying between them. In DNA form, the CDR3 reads TGTGCCAGTAGTATATATGCGGCAACTAATGAAAAACTGTTTTTT. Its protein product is CASSIYAATNEKLFF.

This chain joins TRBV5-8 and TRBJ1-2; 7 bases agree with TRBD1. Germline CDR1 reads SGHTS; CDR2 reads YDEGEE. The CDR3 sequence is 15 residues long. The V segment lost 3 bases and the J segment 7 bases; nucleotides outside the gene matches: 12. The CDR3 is CASSSADRRRGGYTF. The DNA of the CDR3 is TGTGCCAGCAGCTCGGCGGACAGGCGGAGAGGTGGCTACACCTTC.